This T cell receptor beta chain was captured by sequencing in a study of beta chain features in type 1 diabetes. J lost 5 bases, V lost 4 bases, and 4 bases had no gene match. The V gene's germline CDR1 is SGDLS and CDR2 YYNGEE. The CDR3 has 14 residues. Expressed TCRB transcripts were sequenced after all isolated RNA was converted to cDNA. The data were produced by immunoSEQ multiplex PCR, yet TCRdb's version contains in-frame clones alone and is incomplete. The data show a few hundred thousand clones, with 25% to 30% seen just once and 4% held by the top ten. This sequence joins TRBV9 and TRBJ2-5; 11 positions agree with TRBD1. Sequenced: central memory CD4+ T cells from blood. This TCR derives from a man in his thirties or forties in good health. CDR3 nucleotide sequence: TGTGCCAGCAGCCCCGGACAGGGGGCGGAGACCCAGTACTTC. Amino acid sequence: CASSPGQGAETQYF.